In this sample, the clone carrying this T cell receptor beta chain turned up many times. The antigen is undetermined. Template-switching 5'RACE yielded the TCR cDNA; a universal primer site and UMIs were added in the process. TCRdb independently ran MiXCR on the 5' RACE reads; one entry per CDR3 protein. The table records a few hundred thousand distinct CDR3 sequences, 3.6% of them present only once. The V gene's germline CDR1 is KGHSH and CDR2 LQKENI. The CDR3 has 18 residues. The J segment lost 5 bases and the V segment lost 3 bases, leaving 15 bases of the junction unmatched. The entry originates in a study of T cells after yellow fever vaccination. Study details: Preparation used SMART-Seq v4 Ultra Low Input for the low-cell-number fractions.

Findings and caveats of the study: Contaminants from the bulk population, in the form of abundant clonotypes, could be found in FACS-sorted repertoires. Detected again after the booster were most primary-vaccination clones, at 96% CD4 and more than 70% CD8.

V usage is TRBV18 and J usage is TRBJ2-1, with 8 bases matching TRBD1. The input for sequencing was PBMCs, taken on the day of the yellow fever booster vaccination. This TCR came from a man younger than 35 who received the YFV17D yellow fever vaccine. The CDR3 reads CASSPIEGRGQLHNEQFF. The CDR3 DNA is TGTGCCAGCTCACCGATTGAGGGCAGGGGGCAACTTCACAATGAGCAGTTCTTC. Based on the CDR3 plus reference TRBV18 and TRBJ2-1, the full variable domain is NAGVMQNPRHLVRRRGQEARLRCSPMKGHSHVYWYRQLPEEGLKFMVYLQKENIIDESGMPKERFSAEFPKEGPSILRIQQVVRGDSAAYFCASSPIEGRGQLHNEQFFGPGTRLTVL.